This TCR beta chain was sequenced during a study of glioma-infiltrating T cells after dendritic cell vaccination. Profiling relied on immunoSEQ multiplex PCR, and the TCRdb table lists in-frame clones only, not all of them. The data contain some 100,000 clones, roughly three quarters of them singletons. V shed 6 bases, J shed 9 bases, and the junction held 14 bases outside the gene matches. This CDR3 has 18 amino acids. Germline CDR1 and CDR2: LNHDA and SQIVND (reference sequence). The TCR comes from a human donor with glioblastoma. The rearrangement joins TRBV19 to TRBJ2-1, with 16 positions matching TRBD2. The sequencing here drew on blood, taken before dendritic cell vaccination. Here the CDR3 reads CASSLTPGLAGGPSEQFF. The CDR3 region has the DNA TGTGCCAGTAGCCTCACGCCGGGACTAGCGGGAGGGCCTAGTGAGCAGTTCTTC. Full variable domain (missing parts from reference TRBV19 and TRBJ2-1): DGGITQSPKYLFRKEGQNVTLSCEQNLNHDAMYWYRQDPGQGLRLIYYSQIVNDFQKGDIAEGYSVSREKKESFPLTVTSAQKNPTAFYLCASSLTPGLAGGPSEQFFGPGTRLTVL.